This note documents a single T cell receptor (beta chain) sequence. Original data processing: Amplifying reference gene primers gave estimates of nucleated cell counts. Assay: immunoSEQ multiplex PCR; the TCRdb copy retains only in-frame clones and omits some. V and J calls plus clone size are reproduced from that table; the DNA served to infer D and trimming. The sample holds 150,000 to 180,000 clones, under 85% seen once. The sample comes from a study of blood T cell repertoires in COVID-19. Study information: COVID-19 samples, acute and convalescent, were from the United States, Italy and Spain. PBMCs, B-cell-depleted T cells, or T cells provided the cDNA or gDNA that made up the material.

Enrolment of Seattle patients took place during active infection, and they were followed longitudinally. V lost 4 bases to trimming and J lost 1 base; unmatched junction nucleotides: 7. Germline V gives CDR1 SGHDT, CDR2 YYEEEE. The CDR3 totals 16 residues. Sequencing used peripheral blood. The chain links TRBV5-6 to TRBJ1-1; 10 bases fit TRBD1. This TCR derives from a man aged 55 to 69 with COVID-19, enrolled during active disease. The CDR3 sequence is CASSHRQGAGNTEAFF. The CDR3 region has the DNA TGTGCCAGCAGCCACAGACAGGGGGCGGGGAACACTGAAGCTTTCTTT.